The clone carrying this TCR beta chain was seen only a few times. Method: immunoSEQ multiplex PCR; TCRdb's copy keeps in-frame clones and lacks some. The data hold around 990,000 clones, with around three quarters observed a single time. CDR3 size: 11 residues. V shed 6 bases, J shed 12 bases, and the junction held 7 bases outside the gene matches. Germline-derived CDR1 and CDR2 are DFQATT and SNEGSKA (reference sequence). The data belong to a study of shared clonotypes between healthy human individuals. This sequence originates from a man aged 18 to 29 in good health. Some clones in this sample may be carry-over from other donors' samples. Sequenced input: memory CD4+ T cells from PBMCs. Noted subset: CD45RA-negative fraction. The chain joins TRBV20-1 to TRBJ2-1, with TRBD2 identical over 8 bases. This chain's CDR3 is CSAKSGGGQFF. The CDR3 DNA reads TGCAGTGCAAAGAGCGGGGGTGGGCAGTTCTTC.